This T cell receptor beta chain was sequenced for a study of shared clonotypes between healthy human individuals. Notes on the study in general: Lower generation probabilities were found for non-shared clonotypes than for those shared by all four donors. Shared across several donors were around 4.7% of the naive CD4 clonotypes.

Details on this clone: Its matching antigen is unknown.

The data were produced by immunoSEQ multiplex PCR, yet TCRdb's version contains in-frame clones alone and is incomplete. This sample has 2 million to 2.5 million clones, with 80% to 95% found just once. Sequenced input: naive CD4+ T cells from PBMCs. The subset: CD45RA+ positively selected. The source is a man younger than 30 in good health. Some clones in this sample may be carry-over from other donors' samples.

CDR3: CASSFTSLAQNTGELFF. The CDR3 nucleotides are TGTGCCAGCAGCTTCACCTCCCTAGCACAGAACACCGGGGAGCTGTTTTTT. This chain connects TRBV11-2 to TRBJ2-2, with D possibly TRBD2 on 5 matching bases. V was pared by 3 bases and J by 1 base, with 15 bases between. This CDR3 contains 17 residues. Germline CDR1 reads SGHAT; CDR2 reads FQNNGV.